This T cell receptor beta chain was captured in a study of cytomegalovirus exposure and HLA in healthy donors. Study-wide results and caveats: Over 15,000 TCR beta sequences were associated with HLA alleles at 0.05 false discovery rate in a later analysis. Investigators reported 150 to 200 TCR beta chains as tied to cytomegalovirus.

The PCR employed 60 Vbeta primers together with 13 Jbeta primers. Some clones are missing from TCRdb's copy, which holds only in-frame ones; the method was immunoSEQ multiplex PCR. The data contain roughly 110,000 clones, 71% of them singletons. To note about this clone: Its cognate antigen is unknown.

Germline V CDR1 and CDR2: SNHLY, FYNNEI. This CDR3 has 16 residues. J was trimmed by 6 bases and V by 4 bases; bases with no gene match: 7. The sequenced sample was PBMCs. The rearrangement joins TRBV2 to TRBJ2-2; TRBD1 matches 11 bases. The TCR sequence derives from a female donor in good health and CMV-seronegative. As DNA, the CDR3 is TGTGCCAGCAGTGGGGGGACAGGGGGGTTGGCCGGGGAGCTGTTTTTT. Its protein is CASSGGTGGLAGELFF.